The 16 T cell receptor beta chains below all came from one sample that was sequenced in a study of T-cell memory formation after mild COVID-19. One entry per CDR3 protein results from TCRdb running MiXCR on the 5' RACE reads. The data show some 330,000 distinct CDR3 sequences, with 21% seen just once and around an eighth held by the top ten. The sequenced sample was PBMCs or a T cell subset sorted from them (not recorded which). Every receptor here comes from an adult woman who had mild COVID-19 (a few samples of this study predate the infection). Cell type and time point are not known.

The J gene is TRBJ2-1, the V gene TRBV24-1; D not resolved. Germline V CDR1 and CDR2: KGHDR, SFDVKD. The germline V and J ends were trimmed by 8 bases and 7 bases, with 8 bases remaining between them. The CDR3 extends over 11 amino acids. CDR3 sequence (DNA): TGTGCCACCAAATGGCGGAATGAGCAGTTCTTC. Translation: CATKWRNEQFF.

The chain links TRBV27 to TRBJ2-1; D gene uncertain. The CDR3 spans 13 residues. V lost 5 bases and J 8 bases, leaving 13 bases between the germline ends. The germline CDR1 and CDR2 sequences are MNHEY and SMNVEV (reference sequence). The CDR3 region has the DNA TGTGCCAGCAGTCCCCACGGTGGCCATGAGCAGTTCTTC. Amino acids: CASSPHGGHEQFF.

The DNA for the CDR3 is TGTGCCAGCAGTTTAGGACAGTTCTCCTACGAGCAGTACTTC. Residues: CASSLGQFSYEQYF. The genes are TRBV27 and TRBJ2-7; tentative D call: TRBD1 (6 bases). The germline V gene has CDR1 MNHEY and CDR2 SMNVEV (reference sequence). CDR3 length equals 14 residues. The germline V and J ends were trimmed by 2 bases and 0 bases, with 8 bases remaining between them.

CDR3 sequence reads: CSARSGTPLWETQYF. CDR3 bases: TGCAGTGCTAGATCCGGGACGCCTCTATGGGAGACCCAGTACTTC. The V and J genes are TRBV20-1 and TRBJ2-5; perhaps D is TRBD1 or TRBD2 (5 bases each). CDR3 length equals 15 residues. Trimming took off 2 bases at V and 5 bases at J, with 18 bases between the two ends. Germline CDR1 is DFQATT and CDR2 is SNEGSKA (reference sequence).

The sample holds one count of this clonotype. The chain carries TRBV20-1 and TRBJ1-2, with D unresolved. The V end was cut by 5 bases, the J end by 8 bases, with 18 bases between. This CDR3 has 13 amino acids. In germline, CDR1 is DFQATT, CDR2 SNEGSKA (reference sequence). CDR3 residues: CSAPIAGIIGYTF. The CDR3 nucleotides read TGCAGTGCTCCGATTGCGGGTATCATAGGCTACACCTTC.

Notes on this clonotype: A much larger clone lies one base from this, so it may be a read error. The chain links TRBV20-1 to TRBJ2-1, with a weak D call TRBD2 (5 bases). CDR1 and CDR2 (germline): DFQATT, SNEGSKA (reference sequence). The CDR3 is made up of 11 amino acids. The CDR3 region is CSDRSGFEQFF. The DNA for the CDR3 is TGCAGTGATAGATCGGGGTTTGAGCAGTTCTTC.

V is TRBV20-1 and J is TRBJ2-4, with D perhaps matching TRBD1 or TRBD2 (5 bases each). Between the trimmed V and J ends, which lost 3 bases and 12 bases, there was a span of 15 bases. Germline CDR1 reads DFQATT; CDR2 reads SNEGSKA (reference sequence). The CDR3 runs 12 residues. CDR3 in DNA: TGCAGTGCTAGTGGGACCGATTTGGCTCAGTACTTC. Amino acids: CSASGTDLAQYF.

CDR3 nucleotide sequence: TGTGCCAGCCACCCTATGGGACGGCAAGAGACCCAGTACTTC. Amino acids: CASHPMGRQETQYF. The chain links TRBV6-1 to TRBJ2-5, with D perhaps TRBD1 or TRBD2 (5 bases each). The V and J ends lost 8 bases and 2 bases respectively, with 15 bases between them. Looked up from germline, CDR1 is MNHNS and CDR2 is SASEGT. This CDR3 comprises 14 residues.

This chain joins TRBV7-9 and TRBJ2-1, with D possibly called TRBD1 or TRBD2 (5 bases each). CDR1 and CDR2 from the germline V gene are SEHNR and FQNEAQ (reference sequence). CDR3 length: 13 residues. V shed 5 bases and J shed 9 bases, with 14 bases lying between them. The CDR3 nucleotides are TGTGCCAGCAGCCCGAGGGGTTGGGGTGAGCAGTTCTTC. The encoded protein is CASSPRGWGEQFF.

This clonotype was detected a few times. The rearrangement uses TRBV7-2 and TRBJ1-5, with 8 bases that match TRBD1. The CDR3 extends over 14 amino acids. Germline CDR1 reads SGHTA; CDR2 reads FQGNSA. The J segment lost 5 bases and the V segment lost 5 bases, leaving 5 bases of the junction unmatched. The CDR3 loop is CASSHWGQDQPQHF. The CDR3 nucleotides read TGTGCCAGCAGCCATTGGGGACAGGATCAGCCCCAGCATTTT. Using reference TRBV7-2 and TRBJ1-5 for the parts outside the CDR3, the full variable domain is GAGVSQSPSNKVTEKGKDVELRCDPISGHTALYWYRQSLGQGLEFLIYFQGNSAPDKSGLPSDRFSAERTGGSVSTLTIQRTQQEDSAVYLCASSHWGQDQPQHFGDGTRLSIL.

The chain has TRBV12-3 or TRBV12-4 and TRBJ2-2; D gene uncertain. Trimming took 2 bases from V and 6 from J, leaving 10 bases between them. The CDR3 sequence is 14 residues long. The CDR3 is CASSLMGGAGELFF. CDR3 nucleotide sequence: TGTGCCAGCAGTTTAATGGGTGGGGCCGGGGAGCTGTTTTTT.

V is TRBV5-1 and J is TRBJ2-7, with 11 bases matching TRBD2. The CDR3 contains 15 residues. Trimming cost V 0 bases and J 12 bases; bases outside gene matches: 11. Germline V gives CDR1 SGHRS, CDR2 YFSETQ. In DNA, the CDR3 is TGCGCCAGCAGCTTGGTGGCTAGCGGGGGGTCCCTCGGGTACTTC. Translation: CASSLVASGGSLGYF.

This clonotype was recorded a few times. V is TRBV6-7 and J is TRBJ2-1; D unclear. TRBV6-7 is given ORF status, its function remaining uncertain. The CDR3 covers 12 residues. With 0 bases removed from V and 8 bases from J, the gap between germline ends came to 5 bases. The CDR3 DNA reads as TGTGCCAGCAGTTACTCAGGGTATGAGCAGTTCTTC. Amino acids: CASSYSGYEQFF.

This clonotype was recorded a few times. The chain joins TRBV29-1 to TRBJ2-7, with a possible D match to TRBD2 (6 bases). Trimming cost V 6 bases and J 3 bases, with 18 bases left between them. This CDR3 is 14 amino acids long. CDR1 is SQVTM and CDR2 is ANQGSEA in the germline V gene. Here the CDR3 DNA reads TGCAGCGTCCGATCTGGGGGGAGTAACTACGAGCAGTACTTC. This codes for CSVRSGGSNYEQYF.

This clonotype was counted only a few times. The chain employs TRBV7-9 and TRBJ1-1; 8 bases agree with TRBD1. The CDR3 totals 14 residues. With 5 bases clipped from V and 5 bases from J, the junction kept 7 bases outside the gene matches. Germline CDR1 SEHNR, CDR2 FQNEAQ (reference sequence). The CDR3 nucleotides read TGTGCCAGCAGCCATGGACAGGGAACGACTGAAGCTTTCTTT. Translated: CASSHGQGTTEAFF.

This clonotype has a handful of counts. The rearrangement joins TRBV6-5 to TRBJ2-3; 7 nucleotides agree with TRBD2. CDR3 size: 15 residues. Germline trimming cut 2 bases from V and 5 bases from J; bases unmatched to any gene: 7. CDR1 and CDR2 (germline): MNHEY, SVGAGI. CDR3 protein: CASSYGGRGKDTQYF. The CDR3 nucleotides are TGTGCCAGCAGTTACGGCGGGAGAGGGAAAGATACGCAGTATTTT.